These T cell receptor beta chains were read from a single sample in a study of TIL therapy for anti-PD-1-resistant metastatic lung cancer. Assay: immunoSEQ multiplex PCR; the TCRdb copy retains only in-frame clones and omits some. The sample shows 50,000 to 70,000 clones, about two thirds of them seen only once. Sequences were derived from blood, sampled at baseline. The receptors stem from a person aged 25-80 years with non-small cell lung cancer. Each CDR3 is given with its conserved first and last residue. A D gene is named only where the DNA matches it firmly. The listing skips clone size in some rows; elsewhere it reads once, few, many or a size class.

12 | TRBJ1-5 | - | TRBV29-1 | - | TGCAGCGTAGGACAGACCAATCAGCCCCAGCATTTT | CSVGQTNQPQHF
14 | TRBJ1-2 | TRBD1 | TRBV6-5 | - | TGTGCCAGCAGCCGGGACAGTCTAAACTATGGCTACACCTTC | CASSRDSLNYGYTF
16 | TRBJ2-3 | - | TRBV7-9 | few | TGTGCCAGCAGCTCTTACCGGGAGTCCGGCACAGATACGCAGTATTTT | CASSSYRESGTDTQYF
11 | TRBJ2-7 | - | TRBV4-2 | - | TGTGCCAGCAGCCAAGACCACGAGCAGTACTTC | CASSQDHEQYF
15 | TRBJ1-2 | - | TRBV11-3 | - | TGTGCCAGCAGCTTAGATCTAGGAGGGAACTATGGCTACACCTTC | CASSLDLGGNYGYTF
14 | TRBJ1-6 | - | TRBV7-9 | - | TGTGCCAGCAGCTTGCACGGGATGAATTCACCCCTCCACTTT | CASSLHGMNSPLHF
15 | TRBJ2-5 | TRBD2 | TRBV5-1 | - | TGCGCCAGCAGCCAGACTAGCGGGCGTCAAGAGACCCAGTACTTC | CASSQTSGRQETQYF
15 | TRBJ1-3 | - | TRBV5-6 | - | TGTGCCAGCAGCTTGAGGGGAGCATCTGGAAACACCATATATTTT | CASSLRGASGNTIYF
16 | TRBJ1-2 | TRBD1 | TRBV7-8 | - | TGTGCCAGCAGCCAATCCACAGGGGGCGGTTACTATGGCTACACCTTC | CASSQSTGGGYYGYTF
16 | TRBJ2-7 | TRBD2 | TRBV2 | once | TGTGCCAGCGCTTCTAGCGGGGGGGCCGGTTTCTACGAGCAGTACTTC | CASASSGGAGFYEQYF
13 | TRBJ1-1 | - | TRBV6-6 | - | TGTGCCAGCAGTTACTCGGGATACGCTGAAGCTTTCTTT | CASSYSGYAEAFF
13 | TRBJ2-3 | - | TRBV30 | - | TGTGCCTGGACCCCCAAAGGCACAGATACGCAGTATTTT | CAWTPKGTDTQYF
15 | TRBJ1-2 | - | TRBV6-6 | - | TGTGCCAGCAGTTACTTACGTTCGACCAACTATGGCTACACCTTC | CASSYLRSTNYGYTF
12 | TRBJ2-1 | - | TRBV2 | once | TGTGCCAGCAGTGACTCCTACAATGAGCAGTTCTTC | CASSDSYNEQFF
15 | TRBJ2-7 | - | TRBV5-1 | - | TGCGCCAGCAGCTTGGCTGCAGAGACTTCATACGAGCAGTACTTC | CASSLAAETSYEQYF
14 | TRBJ2-5 | TRBD2 | TRBV5-6 | - | TGTGCCAGCAGGGGAGGAGCGGGAGTTGGTACCCAGTACTTC | CASRGGAGVGTQYF
13 | TRBJ1-6 | - | TRBV30 | once | TGTGCCTCGAAAGGACACCCAGGTTCACCCCTCCACTTT | CASKGHPGSPLHF
13 | TRBJ2-5 | - | TRBV2 | - | TGTGCCAGCAGTGAGGGGGCACAAGAGACCCAGTACTTC | CASSEGAQETQYF
16 | TRBJ1-5 | - | TRBV19 | - | TGTGCCAGTAGTATTCTTCTCGGGGGGGGAGGTCAGCCCCAGCATTTT | CASSILLGGGGQPQHF
14 | TRBJ1-2 | - | TRBV28 | - | TGTGCCAGCAGTTTTCCTGACTCCTACTATGGCTACACCTTC | CASSFPDSYYGYTF
15 | TRBJ1-3 | - | TRBV10-2 | - | TGCGCCAGCAGTGAGAACTACGCCTCTGGAAACACCATATATTTT | CASSENYASGNTIYF
14 | TRBJ2-5 | - | TRBV5-1 | few | TGCGCCAGCAGCTTGGGGACGGGACAAGAGACCCAGTACTTC | CASSLGTGQETQYF
13 | TRBJ1-1 | - | TRBV6-1 | few | TGTGCCAGCATCACGGCTATGAACACTGAAGCTTTCTTT | CASITAMNTEAFF
13 | TRBJ2-7 | - | TRBV7-2 | few | TGTGCCAGCAGACTGACAGGTAGCATACGAGCAGACTTC | CASRLTGSIRADF
14 | TRBJ1-1 | - | TRBV30 | few | TGTGCCCAATCAAGACCCGCTTGGGACACTGAAGCTTTCTTT | CAQSRPAWDTEAFF
16 | TRBJ1-1 | TRBD1 | TRBV4-2 | - | TGTGCCAGCAGCCAAGTATTAGGGACAGGGGACACTGAAGCTTTCTTT | CASSQVLGTGDTEAFF
13 | TRBJ2-7 | - | TRBV6-5 | few | TGTGCCAGCAGTTACTCGGAGGGCTACGAGCAGTACTTC | CASSYSEGYEQYF
16 | TRBJ1-4 | - | TRBV15 | - | TGTGCCACCAGCAGAGATCTGGCCTCAACTAATGAAAAACTGTTTTTT | CATSRDLASTNEKLFF
12 | TRBJ2-3 | - | TRBV2 | once | TGTGCCAGCAGTGTTCTAGTAGATACGCAGTATTTT | CASSVLVDTQYF
12 | TRBJ2-3 | - | TRBV9 | - | TGTGCCAGCAGCGTGAACACAGATACGCAGTATTTT | CASSVNTDTQYF
15 | TRBJ1-4 | TRBD1 | TRBV6-4 | - | TGTGCCAGCAGTGAATTCGACAGGGTAGGCGAAAAACTGTTTTTT | CASSEFDRVGEKLFF
13 | TRBJ1-1 | - | TRBV27 | few | TGTGCCAGCAGTTTAACTAGGAACACTGAAGCTTTCTTT | CASSLTRNTEAFF
15 | TRBJ2-7 | TRBD1 | TRBV6-6 | - | TGTGCCAGCAGTTACTCGGGACAGGGTACCAACGAGCAGTACTTC | CASSYSGQGTNEQYF
16 | TRBJ2-7 | TRBD1 | TRBV19 | few | TGTGCCAGTAGCCAAACTTGGGACAGGGCTATCTACGAGCAGTACTTC | CASSQTWDRAIYEQYF
12 | TRBJ2-7 | - | TRBV29-1 | - | TGCAGCGTTAAAAGGTCAAGAGGCGAGCAGTACTTC | CSVKRSRGEQYF
18 | TRBJ2-2 | TRBD2 | TRBV4-1 | - | TGCGCCAGCAGCCTATCTGGACTAGCGGGAGTTGAAACCGGGGAGCTGTTTTTT | CASSLSGLAGVETGELFF
14 | TRBJ2-7 | TRBD1 | TRBV27 | - | TGTGCCAGCAGTAGACAGGGGGCTCTATACGAGCAGTACTTC | CASSRQGALYEQYF
14 | TRBJ2-7 | - | TRBV27 | - | TGTGCCAGCAACCCGGACCGAAGAGCGGACGAGCAGTACTTC | CASNPDRRADEQYF
15 | TRBJ2-3 | - | TRBV6-4 | - | TGTGCCAGCAGTATTGGGGCCAGCAGCACAGATACGCAGTATTTT | CASSIGASSTDTQYF
16 | TRBJ1-2 | - | TRBV23-1 | - | TGCGCCAGCAGTCAATGGGAGACCGGGACGGCGCTATGCTACACCTTC | CASSQWETGTALCYTF
14 | TRBJ2-1 | - | TRBV7-6 | - | TGTGCCAGCAGCTTAGACCCAGGGTCCAATGAGCAGTTCTTC | CASSLDPGSNEQFF
13 | TRBJ1-1 | - | TRBV6-1 | - | TGTGCCAGCAGTGTTCAGATAAGCACTGAAGCTTTCTTT | CASSVQISTEAFF
13 | TRBJ1-2 | - | TRBV7-2 | once | TGTGCCAGCAGCTTAATAGGAGTCTATGGCTACACCTTC | CASSLIGVYGYTF